The 30 T cell receptor beta chains below all came from one sample that was sequenced in a study of control samples from healthy donors and cancer patients. TCRdb keeps only in-frame clones here, not all; method: immunoSEQ multiplex PCR. The sample comprises 170,000 or so clones, around 96% of which are singletons, and more than 8% rests with the top ten. Sequenced material: blood. Receptor source: a woman aged 40-49 years in good health.

V and J are TRBV27 and TRBJ1-6; 9 bases agree with TRBD1. V was pared by 3 bases and J by 9 bases, with 3 bases of the junction left unmatched. The CDR3 covers 14 residues. Germline assignment: CDR1 MNHEY and CDR2 SMNVEV (reference sequence). For the CDR3, the DNA is TGTGCCAGCAGTTTCGACAGGGGGGTTTCACCCCTCCACTTT. This sequence encodes CASSFDRGVSPLHF.

V usage is TRBV5-6 and J usage is TRBJ1-1, with D possibly TRBD1 on 5 matching bases. This CDR3 spans 14 amino acids. Germline V gives CDR1 SGHDT, CDR2 YYEEEE. Trimming stripped 2 bases from V and 4 bases from J, with 12 bases between. CDR3 DNA: TGTGCCAGCAGCTTCGCAGGGCCGGGCACTGAAGCTTTCTTT. It codes for CASSFAGPGTEAFF.

Comments on this clone: The junction departs from germline at one end; a sequencing error may be responsible. CDR3 bases: TGTGCCGGCAGTTTGTACCCTGATGAAAAACTGTTTTTT. As protein: CAGSLYPDEKLFF. The chain carries TRBV27 and TRBJ1-4; D is unclear. This CDR3 is 13 amino acids long. Germline V gene sequence: CDR1 MNHEY, CDR2 SMNVEV (reference sequence).

The chain is built from TRBV6-1 and TRBJ2-5; no definite D call. Trimming left V 3 bases short and J 5 bases short, with 7 bases between. CDR1 is MNHNS, CDR2 SASEGT, per germline. The CDR3 runs to 12 residues. DNA for the CDR3: TGTGCCAGCAGTGAGCAACGGGAGACCCAGTACTTC. Protein sequence: CASSEQRETQYF.

This clone was seen more than once but under ten times. V is TRBV7-2 and J is TRBJ2-1, with a possible D match to TRBD2 (5 bases). V was pared by 5 bases and J by 8 bases, with 7 bases between. The CDR3 contains 11 residues. Germline V CDR1 and CDR2: SGHTA, FQGNSA. CDR3 residues: CASSRTDEQFF. For the CDR3, the DNA is TGTGCCAGCAGCAGGACTGATGAGCAGTTCTTC.

V usage is TRBV11-3 and J usage is TRBJ2-1; 7 nucleotides match TRBD2. Germline trimming cut 3 bases from V and 7 bases from J; bases unmatched to any gene: 9. Germline V gene data show CDR1 as SGHNT and CDR2 as YENEEA. The CDR3 length is 15 residues. CDR3 DNA: TGTGCCAGCAGCTTGAGGGCGGGAGAGTATAATGAGCAGTTCTTC. Translating it yields CASSLRAGEYNEQFF.

The chain joins TRBV5-1 to TRBJ2-3; TRBD2 aligns across 9 bases. Germline assignment: CDR1 SGHRS and CDR2 YFSETQ. CDR3 size: 15 residues. Unmatched junction bases numbered 6, after V lost 4 bases and J lost 3 bases. CDR3 DNA: TGCGCCAGCAGCCGTGCGGGAGGGCCGACAGATACGCAGTATTTT. Its translation is CASSRAGGPTDTQYF.

A single count supports this clone. This chain connects TRBV6-2 or TRBV6-3 to TRBJ1-4; D remains unclear. Germline V gene data show CDR1 as MNHEY and CDR2 as SVGEGT. The CDR3 runs 14 residues. Trimming stripped 6 bases from V and 6 bases from J, with 14 bases between. The CDR3 region is CASSWSADYEKLFF. CDR3 sequence (DNA): TGTGCCAGCAGCTGGTCGGCAGATTATGAAAAACTGTTTTTT.

The chain is built from TRBV11-2 and TRBJ1-1; weak D call: TRBD1 (5 bases). Trimming shortened V by 1 base and J by 8 bases, and 14 bases separated the two germline ends. CDR3 size: 14 residues. Per the germline V gene, CDR1 is SGHAT and CDR2 is FQNNGV. The CDR3 sequence is CASSLVGGSKEAFF. In nucleotides, the CDR3 is TGTGCCAGCAGCTTAGTTGGGGGGTCGAAAGAAGCTTTCTTT.

The chain has TRBV7-9 and TRBJ2-5; TRBD2 agrees at 15 bases. The junction had 3 bases not matched to a gene; V was cut back by 2 bases and J by 2 bases. Germline loops: CDR1 SEHNR, CDR2 FQNEAQ (reference sequence). The CDR3 spans 17 residues. CDR3 region: CASSLWGLAGGQETQYF. CDR3 in DNA: TGTGCCAGCAGCTTATGGGGACTAGCGGGAGGTCAAGAGACCCAGTACTTC.

The chain uses TRBV7-9 and TRBJ1-2; the match to TRBD1 covers 7 bases. From germline, CDR1 is SEHNR and CDR2 FQNEAQ (reference sequence). This CDR3 has 16 amino acids. V trimming: 3 bases; J trimming: 0 bases; junction bases outside the gene matches: 7. CDR3: CASSFPSDRSNYGYTF. CDR3 nucleotides: TGTGCCAGCAGCTTCCCATCGGACAGGTCTAACTATGGCTACACCTTC. Complete variable domain (other parts from reference TRBV7-9 and TRBJ1-2): DTGVSQNPRHKITKRGQNVTFRCDPISEHNRLYWYRQTLGQGPEFLTYFQNEAQLEKSRLLSDRFSAERPKGSFSTLEIQRTEQGDSAMYLCASSFPSDRSNYGYTFGSGTRLTVV.

The V call is TRBV7-2, the J call TRBJ2-1; 8 bases are a match to TRBD1. The CDR3 loop spans 15 amino acids. Germline V gene data show CDR1 as SGHTA and CDR2 as FQGNSA. Losses at the gene ends were 1 base for V and 6 bases for J; bases not matched to a gene: 5. CDR3 coding DNA: TGTGCCAGCAGCTTAGAGGACAGGGCTAGCAATGAGCAGTTCTTC. Translating it yields CASSLEDRASNEQFF. Based on the CDR3 plus reference TRBV7-2 and TRBJ2-1, the full variable domain is GAGVSQSPSNKVTEKGKDVELRCDPISGHTALYWYRQSLGQGLEFLIYFQGNSAPDKSGLPSDRFSAERTGGSVSTLTIQRTQQEDSAVYLCASSLEDRASNEQFFGPGTRLTVL.

J is TRBJ2-1 and V is TRBV5-1; 9 bases align to TRBD2. V was clipped by 4 bases and J by 0 bases; unmatched bases: 2. CDR3 length equals 15 residues. Germline V gene sequence: CDR1 SGHRS, CDR2 YFSETQ. In DNA, the CDR3 is TGCGCCAGCAGCAATAGCGGGAGCTCCTACAATGAGCAGTTCTTC. Its translation: CASSNSGSSYNEQFF.

This chain uses TRBV7-2 with TRBJ2-3; D ambiguous. Germline CDR1 is SGHTA and CDR2 is FQGNSA. V lost 4 bases, J lost 3 bases, and 17 bases lay in between. The CDR3 has 16 amino acids. The CDR3 coding sequence is TGTGCCAGCAGCTCCTCCTTCAGTGGCGGAACAGATACGCAGTATTTT. It encodes CASSSSFSGGTDTQYF.

The chain uses TRBV10-3 and TRBJ1-5, with a possible D match to TRBD1 (5 bases). From germline, CDR1 is ENHRY and CDR2 SYGVKD. This CDR3 is 15 amino acids long. The V and J ends lost 0 bases and 3 bases respectively, with 9 bases between them. The DNA of the CDR3 is TGTGCCATCAGTGAGTCGGCGGACAACAATCAGCCCCAGCATTTT. As protein: CAISESADNNQPQHF.

The chain uses TRBV7-3 and TRBJ2-1; either TRBD1 or TRBD2 may supply D (5 bases each). Germline-derived CDR1 and CDR2 are SGHTA and FQGTGA. V was pared by 0 bases and J by 10 bases, with 13 bases between. The CDR3 runs to 14 residues. The CDR3 DNA reads TGTGCCAGCAGCTTAACTACGGGGCCGGGAGAGCAGTTCTTC. This encodes CASSLTTGPGEQFF.

The chain recombines TRBV6-6 with TRBJ2-7, with D possibly TRBD1 on 5 matching bases. This CDR3 comprises 14 residues. V shed 4 bases and J shed 2 bases, with 12 bases lying between them. Germline loops: CDR1 MNHNY, CDR2 SVGAGI (reference sequence). CDR3 coding DNA: TGTGCCAGCAGTTCTGGGGCAGGGACCTACGAGCAGTACTTC. Amino acids: CASSSGAGTYEQYF.

The chain uses TRBV27 and TRBJ2-7, with 9 bases fitting TRBD1. V was pared by 6 bases and J by 4 bases, with 10 bases of the junction left unmatched. The CDR3 extends over 15 amino acids. Looked up from germline, CDR1 is MNHEY and CDR2 is SMNVEV (reference sequence). The CDR3 is CASRKTGGKFYEQYF. CDR3 bases: TGTGCCAGCAGGAAAACAGGGGGCAAGTTTTACGAGCAGTACTTC.

The chain recombines TRBV6-2 or TRBV6-3 with TRBJ1-2; possibly TRBD1 for D (6 bases). The V end lost 5 bases, the J end lost 2 bases, and 12 bases lay between the germline ends. This CDR3 contains 14 residues. Germline lookup yields CDR1 MNHEY and CDR2 SVGEGT. Written as DNA, the CDR3 is TGTGCCAGCAGTCTGGGACACCCCAACTATGGCTACACCTTC. This sequence encodes CASSLGHPNYGYTF.

This clone was recorded only once. The CDR3 coding sequence is TGCGCCAGCAGCCAGAGCGAGGGCGGGCAGTTCTTC. Translation gives CASSQSEGGQFF. The rearrangement joins TRBV4-3 to TRBJ2-1; TRBD2 might be the D (5 bases). The CDR3 extends over 12 amino acids. The germline V gene encodes CDR1 LGHNA and CDR2 YSLEER. V dropped 3 bases and J dropped 12 bases, with 12 bases sitting between them.

The chain carries TRBV4-3 and TRBJ2-7; D is unresolved. CDR1 is LGHNA, CDR2 YSLEER, per germline. The V end was cut by 0 bases, the J end by 1 base, with 10 bases between. The CDR3 spans 15 residues. The CDR3 sequence: CASSQDSRMSYEQYF. CDR3 DNA: TGCGCCAGCAGCCAAGATTCACGGATGTCCTACGAGCAGTACTTC.

The chain links TRBV24-1 to TRBJ2-3, with a tentative D call TRBD2 (7 bases). The CDR3 contains 16 residues. CDR1 and CDR2 from the germline V gene are KGHDR and SFDVKD. V was cut by 10 bases and J by 0 bases, with 19 bases left in between. CDR3 sequence reads: CATSQGRGASTDTQYF. CDR3 coding DNA: TGTGCCACTAGTCAGGGGAGGGGGGCTAGCACAGATACGCAGTATTTT.

The chain joins TRBV24-1 to TRBJ2-2, with 9 bases identical to TRBD1. Germline-derived CDR1 and CDR2 are KGHDR and SFDVKD. The CDR3 runs 16 residues. V dropped 2 bases and J dropped 10; count of bases not matched to a gene: 10. CDR3 amino acids: CATSDSSGTGSEELFF. The CDR3, as DNA: TGTGCCACCAGTGATTCTTCCGGGACAGGGTCTGAGGAGCTGTTTTTT.

The rearrangement uses TRBV28 and TRBJ2-3; TRBD2 matches at 7 bases. V gave up 5 bases and J gave up 5 bases; unmatched junction bases: 13. There are 16 residues in the CDR3. CDR1 is MDHEN, CDR2 SYDVKM, per germline. The CDR3: CASSPLLAQLGDTQYF. In nucleotides, the CDR3 is TGTGCCAGCAGTCCTTTACTAGCGCAATTAGGAGATACGCAGTATTTT. The full variable domain, its missing parts supplied by reference TRBV28 and TRBJ2-3, is DVKVTQSSRYLVKRTGEKVFLECVQDMDHENMFWYRQDPGLGLRLIYFSYDVKMKEKGDIPEGYSVSREKKERFSLILESASTNQTSMYLCASSPLLAQLGDTQYFGPGTRLTVL.

V and J are TRBV15 and TRBJ2-3; D is possibly TRBD1 (5 bases). This CDR3 comprises 16 residues. With 0 bases removed from V and 1 base from J, the gap between germline ends came to 11 bases. Germline V lookup: CDR1 LNHNV, CDR2 YYDKDF (reference sequence). Here the CDR3 reads CATSRDPARGTDTQYF. In nucleotides, the CDR3 is TGTGCCACCAGCAGAGATCCCGCCAGGGGCACAGATACGCAGTATTTT.

The chain recombines TRBV5-4 with TRBJ2-7; 10 nucleotides agree with TRBD2. With 0 bases clipped from V and 2 bases from J, the junction kept 8 bases outside the gene matches. CDR1 SGHNT and CDR2 YYREEE come from the germline V gene (reference sequence). The CDR3 contains 17 residues. The CDR3 region is CASSLGRGAGGPYEQYF. CDR3 sequence (DNA): TGTGCCAGCAGCTTGGGAAGGGGAGCGGGAGGGCCCTACGAGCAGTACTTC.

This clone was seen more than once but under ten times. The chain uses TRBV4-2 and TRBJ1-1; D unclear. CDR1 is LGHNA and CDR2 is YNFKEQ in the germline V gene. This CDR3 has 16 residues. V shed 2 bases and J shed 0 bases, with 13 bases lying between them. CDR3 residues: CASSQRSPGLNTEAFF. The CDR3 DNA follows: TGTGCCAGCAGCCAACGCAGCCCGGGCCTGAACACTGAAGCTTTCTTT.

This chain joins TRBV24-1 and TRBJ2-2, with D unresolved. From germline, CDR1 is KGHDR and CDR2 SFDVKD. The CDR3 consists of 13 residues. Deletions cut 3 bases from V and 2 bases from J, with 3 bases between. The DNA for the CDR3 is TGTGCCACCAGTGATACCAACACCGGGGAGCTGTTTTTT. Protein sequence: CATSDTNTGELFF.

V gene TRBV15 combines with J gene TRBJ1-6; no clear D gene. CDR3 length: 14 residues. Deletions cut 6 bases from V and 10 bases from J, with 16 bases between. Looked up from germline, CDR1 is LNHNV and CDR2 is YYDKDF (reference sequence). The CDR3 DNA reads TGTGCCACCAGAAGGGAACTTAGGGAATCACCCCTCCACTTT. Translation gives CATRRELRESPLHF.

The chain has TRBV3-1 (or the pseudogene TRBV3-2) and TRBJ1-1; D is possibly TRBD1 (5 bases). Germline assignment: CDR1 LGHDT and CDR2 YNNKEL (reference sequence). This CDR3 has 14 residues. Trimming took off 2 bases at V and 1 base at J, with 8 bases between the two ends. CDR3 amino acids: CASSQSTANTEAFF. CDR3 coding DNA: TGTGCCAGCAGCCAATCGACAGCGAACACTGAAGCTTTCTTT.